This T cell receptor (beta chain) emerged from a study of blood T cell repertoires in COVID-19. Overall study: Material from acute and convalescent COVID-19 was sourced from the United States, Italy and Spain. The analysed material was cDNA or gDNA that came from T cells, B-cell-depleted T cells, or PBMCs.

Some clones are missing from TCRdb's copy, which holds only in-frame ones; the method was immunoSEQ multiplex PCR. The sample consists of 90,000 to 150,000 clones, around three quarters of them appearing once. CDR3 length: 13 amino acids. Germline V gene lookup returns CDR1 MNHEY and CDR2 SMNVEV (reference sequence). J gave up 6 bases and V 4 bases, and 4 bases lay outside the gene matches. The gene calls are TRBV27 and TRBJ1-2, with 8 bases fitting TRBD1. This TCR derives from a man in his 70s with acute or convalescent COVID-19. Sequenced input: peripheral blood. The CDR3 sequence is CASSSDRGDGYTF. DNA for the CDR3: TGTGCCAGCAGTTCCGACAGGGGAGATGGCTACACCTTC.